A selection of T cell receptor beta chains follows, all from one sample in a study of cytomegalovirus exposure and HLA in healthy donors. TCRdb's table, derived via immunoSEQ multiplex PCR, lists solely in-frame clones and lacks some. The sample yields about 190,000 clones, about four fifths seen once. Sequenced input: PBMCs. The receptors derive from a male donor in good health and CMV-seronegative. The CDR3 runs from the conserved cysteine through the conserved F or W. The D gene is left open where the match is weak. Where a row states a size, it is once, few, many or the class of an expanded clone; other rows omit it.

V	size	D	J	DNA	CDR3
TRBV4-3	few	.	TRBJ2-7	TGCGCCAGCAGCCAGGACTTTCAGGGGAAAGGGAACGAGCAGTACTTC	CASSQDFQGKGNEQYF
TRBV7-8	.	TRBD2	TRBJ2-7	TGTGCCAGCAGCTTAGCGCGGGAGACCCCCTCTGGGGAGCAGTACTTC	CASSLARETPSGEQYF
TRBV28	few	.	TRBJ1-2	TGTGCCACTAGGACACGCTTGGAGGGCTACACCTTC	CATRTRLEGYTF
TRBV4-3	.	.	TRBJ1-4	TGCGCCAGCAGCCAAGACCGCAGTGAAAAACTGTTTTTT	CASSQDRSEKLFF
TRBV29-1	.	.	TRBJ2-7	TGCAGCGTTGAAATCCCCAGTTCGTCCTACGAGCAGTACTTC	CSVEIPSSSYEQYF
TRBV4-2	few	.	TRBJ1-4	TGTGCCAGCAGCCAAGATAACGGGGAAAAACTGTTTTTT	CASSQDNGEKLFF
TRBV20-1	.	.	TRBJ2-7	TGCAGTGCAAGCCTAGACAGGGAGCAGTACTTC	CSASLDREQYF
TRBV7-8	.	.	TRBJ1-4	TGTGCCAGCAGCTTAGAACCACGACTTAATGAAAAACTGTTTTTT	CASSLEPRLNEKLFF
TRBV4-1	.	TRBD1	TRBJ2-7	TGCGCCAGCAGCCAAGCTACAGGGGCAGGTCCTAGAAAGTACTTC	CASSQATGAGPRKYF
TRBV5-4	.	.	TRBJ1-1	TGTGCCAGCAGCCCAGGACAGAACACTGAAGCTTTCTTT	CASSPGQNTEAFF
TRBV5-6	.	.	TRBJ1-2	TGTGCCAGCAGCCGTTATTGGGAACGGGAGCTAAACGATGGCTACACCTTC	CASSRYWERELNDGYTF
TRBV7-9	.	.	TRBJ2-1	TGTGCCAGCAGCTTAGTAGTCGGGAGCATTGAGCAGTTCTTC	CASSLVVGSIEQFF
TRBV4-3	.	TRBD2	TRBJ2-1	TGCGCCAGCAGCCAAGGGACTAGCGGGATTGACAATGAGCAGTTCTTC	CASSQGTSGIDNEQFF
TRBV30	.	.	TRBJ1-6	TGTGCCTGGCATCTAGTGGATAATTCACCCCTCCACTTT	CAWHLVDNSPLHF
TRBV28	.	.	TRBJ1-2	TGTGCCAGCAGTTTATGGAGACAACACCCTAACTATGGCTACACCTTC	CASSLWRQHPNYGYTF
TRBV7-6	.	TRBD1	TRBJ2-3	TGTGCCAGCTCGCTTTGGCGGACAGGGGACACAGATACGCAGTATTTT	CASSLWRTGDTDTQYF
TRBV11-1	.	TRBD1	TRBJ2-7	TGTGCCAGCAGCGGCCCCGGGACAGGGGATTTCCTAGCCTACGAGCAGTACTTC	CASSGPGTGDFLAYEQYF
TRBV25-1	.	.	TRBJ2-7	TGTGCCAGCAACGGGAACACGTACGAGCAGTACTTC	CASNGNTYEQYF
TRBV5-1	.	.	TRBJ2-5	TGCGCCAGCTTTCCGGGGCCCGGGGGGACCCAGTACTTC	CASFPGPGGTQYF
TRBV14	.	.	TRBJ1-3	TGTGCCAGCAGCCCCGGACAGGGAAACACCATATATTTT	CASSPGQGNTIYF
TRBV9	.	.	TRBJ2-1	TGTGCCAGCAGCGATCCGAACCAGCCGGGAAATGAGCAGTTCTTC	CASSDPNQPGNEQFF
TRBV28	.	.	TRBJ1-3	TGTGCCAGCAGTTTATCCAGGGTCCAAAACACCATATATTTT	CASSLSRVQNTIYF
TRBV7-9	.	TRBD1	TRBJ2-2	TGTGCCAGTAGGACAGGGCGCCCCGGGGAGCTGTTTTTT	CASRTGRPGELFF
TRBV6-5	.	.	TRBJ1-6	TGTGCCAGCAGTTACTCGGGCGGGTGGGATTCACCCCTCCACTTT	CASSYSGGWDSPLHF
TRBV2	.	.	TRBJ2-2	TGTGCCAGCAGACTCAGGGGGAACACCGGGGAGCTGTTTTTT	CASRLRGNTGELFF
TRBV5-1	.	TRBD1	TRBJ2-3	TGCGCCAGCAGCTTGGGCCAGGGGGCTCCAGATACGCAGTATTTT	CASSLGQGAPDTQYF
TRBV4-1	.	TRBD1	TRBJ1-1	TGCGCCAGCAGCCAAGATGGGACAGCCTCGGTCACTGAAGCTTTCTTT	CASSQDGTASVTEAFF
TRBV28	.	.	TRBJ2-7	TGTGCCAGCAGTTTATTTTCGAGACAGGGAGGCCACGAGCAGTACTTC	CASSLFSRQGGHEQYF
TRBV9	.	TRBD2	TRBJ2-7	TGTGCCAGCAGTGTCTTTGGGACTATGATCTCCGAGCAGTACTTC	CASSVFGTMISEQYF
TRBV7-6	.	.	TRBJ2-3	TGTGCCAGCAGCTTAGAAGGGGGAGACACAGATACGCAGTATTTT	CASSLEGGDTDTQYF
TRBV30	.	.	TRBJ1-4	TGTGCCTGGGGACAGTCAGAAAAACTGTTTTTT	CAWGQSEKLFF
TRBV19	.	.	TRBJ2-5	TGTGCCAGTAGTGGGGGGAGAGGGGAGACCCAGTACTTC	CASSGGRGETQYF
TRBV6-1	few	TRBD2	TRBJ2-7	TGTGCCTTATCTCGGACTAGCGGGTACACCGAGCAGTACTTC	CALSRTSGYTEQYF
TRBV27	.	.	TRBJ1-2	TGTGCCAGCAGTTTGACGGGGTTCTATGGCTACACCTTC	CASSLTGFYGYTF
TRBV7-9	.	.	TRBJ2-7	TGTGCCAGCAGCTTAGTGGCAGGCGAGCAGTACTTC	CASSLVAGEQYF
TRBV2	.	TRBD2	TRBJ2-7	TGTGCCAGCGCCTTGGCCGGGGGGGCCATAACTTACGAGCAGTACTTC	CASALAGGAITYEQYF
TRBV5-5	.	.	TRBJ1-2	TGTGCCAGCAGCTTGGGACCCTCGGGATACAACTATGGCTACACCTTC	CASSLGPSGYNYGYTF
TRBV2	.	TRBD1	TRBJ2-3	TGTGCCAGCAGTGAAGCGCCCTTTGACAGGGTTACAGATACGCAGTATTTT	CASSEAPFDRVTDTQYF
TRBV30	.	.	TRBJ1-5	TGTGCCTGGAGTGGGGAGGGAAATCAGCCCCAGCATTTT	CAWSGEGNQPQHF
TRBV29-1	.	TRBD1	TRBJ1-2	TGCAGCGTTGGACAGGGGATGAACTATGGCTACACCTTC	CSVGQGMNYGYTF
TRBV5-5	.	.	TRBJ1-1	TGTGCCAGCAGCTTTTCGGAGATGAACACTGAAGCTTTCTTT	CASSFSEMNTEAFF
TRBV6-5	.	.	TRBJ2-7	TGTGCCAGCAGTTGGAGGACGGAGTTCTCCTACGAGCAGTACTTC	CASSWRTEFSYEQYF
TRBV7-9	.	.	TRBJ1-4	TGTGCCAGCAGCCCAGGGGTCGTCGGTGAAAAACTGTTTTTT	CASSPGVVGEKLFF
TRBV4-2	few	.	TRBJ2-3	TGTGCCAGCAGCCAAGTGCAGGGAGATACGCAGTATTTT	CASSQVQGDTQYF
TRBV11-2	few	TRBD2	TRBJ2-1	TGTGCCAGCAGACCCTTGGCGGGAGCTCACAATGAGCAGTTCTTC	CASRPLAGAHNEQFF
TRBV7-3	.	.	TRBJ2-3	TGTGCCAGCAGCCCCGGCGGGGTAACAGATACGCAGTATTTT	CASSPGGVTDTQYF
TRBV5-1	once	.	TRBJ1-1	TGCGCCAGCAGCTTCCGGACAGAAGAAGAAGCTTTCTTT	CASSFRTEEEAFF
TRBV7-2	.	.	TRBJ2-5	TGTGCCAGCAGCTCGTACACCGTCCAAGAGACCCAGTACTTC	CASSSYTVQETQYF
TRBV7-9	.	TRBD2	TRBJ2-3	TGTGCCAGCAGCTCTAGCGGGAGGGAGACAGATACGCAGTATTTT	CASSSSGRETDTQYF
TRBV28	few	.	TRBJ1-4	TGTGCCAGCAGTAGGGGAGAAAAACTGTTTTTT	CASSRGEKLFF
TRBV15	.	TRBD2	TRBJ2-5	TGTGCCACCAGCGAGGGGACTAGCGGGGGCCTAAAAGAGACCCAGTACTTC	CATSEGTSGGLKETQYF
TRBV9	.	TRBD2	TRBJ2-5	TGTGCCAGCAGCGTCGATAGCGGGGGGGTGGAGACCCAGTACTTC	CASSVDSGGVETQYF
TRBV28	few	.	TRBJ2-7	TGTGCCAGCGGGAGGGGGCAGGGGGCCCCCTACGAGCAGTACTTC	CASGRGQGAPYEQYF